The source of this T cell receptor (beta chain) is a study of T cells in Graves' hyperthyroidism and ophthalmopathy. Reasons for excluding patients were uncontrolled infection, other autoimmune disease, pregnancy or lactation. Study-wide results and limits: Ophthalmopathy onset followed model prediction by a median around 6.6 months. Most thyroid clonotypes that were expanded above 0.001 also turned up in blood.

This clonotype was counted at least ten times. Its matching antigen is unknown. Trimming stripped 4 bases from V and 0 bases from J, with 17 bases between. The germline gives CDR1 SGDLS, CDR2 YYNGEE. The CDR3 covers 16 residues. The source material, RNA transcripts, was used to amplify TCR beta CDR3 regions. With the HTBI primer set, the TCR CDR3 went through a first round of RT-PCR. TCRdb fed the multiplex PCR reads into MiXCR, producing one record per CDR3 protein. The table records 350,000 to 400,000 distinct CDR3 sequences, approximately 18% of them present only once. Sequencing was done on a sample of blood. The V call is TRBV9, the J call TRBJ2-7, with D perhaps TRBD2 (5 bases). The sequence was obtained from a man younger than 35 with Graves' ophthalmopathy. The DNA for the CDR3 is TGTGCCAGCAGCTCGGGATCGCCGCTTAGCTCCTACGAGCAGTACTTC. Its protein product is CASSSGSPLSSYEQYF.